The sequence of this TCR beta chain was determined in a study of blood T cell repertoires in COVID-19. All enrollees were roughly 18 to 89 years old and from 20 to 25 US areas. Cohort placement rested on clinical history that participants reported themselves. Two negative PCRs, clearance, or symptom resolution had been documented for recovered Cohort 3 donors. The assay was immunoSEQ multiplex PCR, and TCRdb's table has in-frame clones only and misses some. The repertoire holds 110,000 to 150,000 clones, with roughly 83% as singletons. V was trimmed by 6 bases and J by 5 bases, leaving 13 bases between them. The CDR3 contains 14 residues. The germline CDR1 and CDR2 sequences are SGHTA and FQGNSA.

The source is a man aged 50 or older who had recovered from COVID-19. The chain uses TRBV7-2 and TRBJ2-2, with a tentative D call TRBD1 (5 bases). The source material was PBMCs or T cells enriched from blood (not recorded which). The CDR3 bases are TGTGCCAGCAGTCCCGAACGGACAACCGGGGAGCTGTTTTTT. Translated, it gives CASSPERTTGELFF.